This T cell receptor beta chain was recovered during a study of CD4+ T cells in melanoma. Broader study findings: CD8+ T cell, macrophage and B cell function reportedly correlated with neoantigen-specific CD4+ T cells. In melanoma, neoantigen-specific CD4+ T cells reportedly differed in differentiation state.

Assay: immunoSEQ multiplex PCR; the TCRdb copy retains only in-frame clones and omits some. The sample gives over 9,000 clones, roughly three fifths of which show up once; approximately 10% is in the top ten. The germline CDR1 and CDR2 sequences are SGHTA and FQGNSA. Trimming left V 4 bases short and J 0 bases short, with 7 bases between. The CDR3 runs 14 residues. With respect to this clone: What it binds is unknown.

The chain combines TRBV7-2 with TRBJ1-3; no reliable D call. The source is a human donor with melanoma. Sequencing input: cells from a culture (not recorded whether cultured in vitro). CDR3: CASSSITSGNTIYF. The CDR3 bases are TGTGCCAGCAGCTCTATTACCTCTGGAAACACCATATATTTT.